Below are 15 T cell receptor beta chains sequenced from a single sample in a study of T-cell reconstitution after alpha-beta-depleted transplantation in children. The TCRbeta library was prepared with unique molecular identifiers. TCRdb called the PCR reads again in MiXCR, with one record for every CDR3 protein. The sample has over 120,000 distinct CDR3 sequences; 8.8% are singletons. Material: PBMCs, mostly from graft donor cells, obtained 180 days after TCRalphabeta/CD19-depleted stem cell transplant. These receptors all come from a female patient between 2 and 10 years old who had a stem cell transplant for congenital amegakaryocytic thrombocytopenia, so the T cells may come from the graft donor.

This clonotype was seen at least ten times. The chain couples TRBV12-3 or TRBV12-4 to TRBJ2-6, with 7 bases that match TRBD1. With 4 bases clipped from V and 2 bases from J, the junction kept 2 bases outside the gene matches. CDR3 length: 15 amino acids. CDR3 in DNA: TGTGCCAGCAGTTGGGACAGTACTGGGGCCAACGTCCTGACTTTC. Encoded protein: CASSWDSTGANVLTF.

This clonotype appeared many times. V is TRBV4-2 and J is TRBJ2-3; D perhaps matches TRBD2 (7 bases). The CDR3 loop spans 16 amino acids. V lost 0 bases to trimming and J lost 6 bases, with 16 bases between them. Germline CDR1 LGHNA, CDR2 YNFKEQ. Here the CDR3 reads CASSQDPGGGADTQYF. Written as DNA, the CDR3 is TGTGCCAGCAGCCAAGATCCTGGTGGGGGGGCGGATACGCAGTATTTT.

This chain connects TRBV20-1 to TRBJ2-3; 10 bases agree with TRBD2. With V trimmed by 0 bases and J by 2 bases, 8 bases remained unmatched. The CDR3 consists of 17 residues. The germline V gene encodes CDR1 DFQATT and CDR2 SNEGSKA (reference sequence). The CDR3 DNA is TGCAGTGCTAGAGAGGAAAGAGCGGGAGGGCCCACAGATACGCAGTATTTT. Translated: CSAREERAGGPTDTQYF.

The rearrangement uses TRBV28 and TRBJ2-7; D not certain. The CDR3 sequence is 12 residues long. Germline CDR1 and CDR2: MDHEN and SYDVKM. Trimming removed 5 bases from V and 3 bases from J, with 8 bases in between. CDR3 nucleotides: TGTGCCAGCAGTCCCGATATCTACGAGCAGTACTTC. The encoded protein is CASSPDIYEQYF.

The rearrangement joins TRBV28 to TRBJ2-7; D is undetermined. The CDR3 extends over 12 amino acids. Trimming pared 3 bases from V and 0 bases from J, leaving 3 bases between. Germline values: CDR1 MDHEN, CDR2 SYDVKM. This CDR3 is CASSFVSYEQYF. The CDR3 coding sequence is TGTGCCAGCAGTTTCGTCTCCTACGAGCAGTACTTC.

At least ten counts were recorded for this clonotype. The chain recombines TRBV24-1 with TRBJ2-6, with 7 bases lining up with TRBD1. Per the germline V gene, CDR1 is KGHDR and CDR2 is SFDVKD. V was clipped by 6 bases and J by 2 bases; unmatched bases: 3. The CDR3 has 15 amino acids. As DNA, the CDR3 is TGTGCCACCAGTCCCGACAGGGCTGGGGCCAACGTCCTGACTTTC. Translated, it gives CATSPDRAGANVLTF.

This clonotype was counted between two and nine times. The genes are TRBV5-1 and TRBJ2-3, with TRBD2 identical over 10 bases. Germline-derived CDR1 and CDR2 are SGHRS and YFSETQ. This CDR3 spans 15 amino acids. V was pared by 5 bases and J by 3 bases, with 6 bases of the junction left unmatched. CDR3 coding DNA: TGCGCCAGCAGGCAAACTAGCGGGATTACAGATACGCAGTATTTT. The encoded protein is CASRQTSGITDTQYF.

The CDR3 region is CASSQVTGGIGEQYF. In DNA form, the CDR3 reads TGTGCCAGCAGCCAAGTCACAGGGGGGATAGGCGAGCAGTACTTC. J is TRBJ2-7 and V is TRBV3-1; 8 nucleotides align to TRBD1. After removal of 1 base from V and 6 bases from J, the junction contained 8 bases not matched to a gene. The CDR3 has 15 residues. Germline V gene sequence: CDR1 LGHDT, CDR2 YNNKEL (reference sequence).

This clonotype was detected a few times. At one end the junction does not follow the germline gene, possibly because of a read error. This chain connects TRBV3-1 to TRBJ2-7, with D possibly called TRBD1 or TRBD2 (5 bases each). The CDR3 is 12 residues long. The germline V gene has CDR1 LGHDT and CDR2 YNNKEL (reference sequence). The CDR3 loop reads CASSHHRDPQNF. CDR3 nucleotide sequence: TGTGCCAGCAGCCACCACCGGGACCCGCAGAACTTC.

This clonotype was counted many times. The V gene is TRBV20-1, the J gene TRBJ2-5, with 7 bases aligning to TRBD2. The CDR3 consists of 13 residues. Germline CDR1 is DFQATT and CDR2 is SNEGSKA (reference sequence). V gave up 6 bases and J gave up 7 bases; unmatched junction bases: 11. Written as DNA, the CDR3 is TGCAGTGCCCCCCGGGGACTACCTGGGACCCAGTACTTC. Its protein product is CSAPRGLPGTQYF.

This clonotype was detected ten times or more. This chain connects TRBV7-9 to TRBJ2-7; TRBD1 is a possible D gene (5 bases). Germline CDR1 reads SEHNR; CDR2 reads FQNEAQ (reference sequence). Trimming shortened V by 2 bases and J by 6 bases, and 14 bases separated the two germline ends. The CDR3 length is 14 residues. The CDR3 DNA is TGTGCCAGCAGCTTACCCGGTGGGGCCCGCGAGCAGTACTTC. This sequence encodes CASSLPGGAREQYF.

This clonotype was recorded at least ten times. This rearrangement joins TRBV10-3 to TRBJ2-1; a possible D gene is TRBD1 (6 bases). CDR3 length: 15 residues. The V end lost 6 bases, the J end lost 0 bases, and 12 bases lay between the germline ends. The V gene's germline CDR1 is ENHRY and CDR2 SYGVKD. The CDR3 DNA is TGTGCCATCAGCGGGACATTTAGCTCCTACAATGAGCAGTTCTTC. As protein: CAISGTFSSYNEQFF.

Many counts were recorded for this clonotype. V gene TRBV6-1 combines with J gene TRBJ2-2; D ambiguous. Germline V gene data show CDR1 as MNHNS and CDR2 as SASEGT. The CDR3 totals 17 residues. Trimming took 0 bases from V and 4 from J, leaving 15 bases between them. The CDR3 loop is CASSEADGWYVTGELFF. DNA of the CDR3: TGTGCCAGCAGTGAAGCGGACGGGTGGTATGTCACCGGGGAGCTGTTTTTT.

The CDR3 coding sequence is TGTGCCAGCAGAGGGACGCGGGGGAGCCGCTTCACTTGGGAGGCCCAGTACTTC. Translating it yields CASRGTRGSRFTWEAQYF. The chain couples TRBV6-1 to TRBJ2-5; 7 bases are shared with TRBD2. The germline gives CDR1 MNHNS, CDR2 SASEGT. The CDR3 loop spans 18 amino acids. V lost 6 bases to trimming and J lost 9 bases; unmatched junction nucleotides: 25.

This clonotype was picked up many times. This chain connects TRBV19 to TRBJ1-6, with D possibly TRBD1 on 5 matching bases. CDR3 length: 15 amino acids. The germline gives CDR1 LNHDA, CDR2 SQIVND (reference sequence). Trimming removed 6 bases from V and 3 bases from J, with 12 bases in between. This chain's CDR3 is CASRPTDSYNSPLHF. The CDR3 nucleotides are TGTGCCAGTAGACCAACCGACAGCTATAATTCACCCCTCCACTTT.